Following are 25 T cell receptor beta chains from one sample sequenced in a study of T cell responses to AZD1222 COVID-19 vaccine. Libraries were prepared by immunoSEQ multiplex PCR; TCRdb keeps only in-frame clonotypes and omits some of them. The sample has 100,000 to 150,000 clones, under 90% seen once. Sequencing was performed on peripheral blood, taken on day 0 of AZD1222 vaccination. The receptors were gathered from an adult in good health.

This clone appeared once. The rearrangement uses TRBV28 and TRBJ1-2, with D unresolved. This CDR3 spans 15 amino acids. The germline V and J ends were trimmed by 2 bases and 2 bases, with 12 bases remaining between them. The germline V gene encodes CDR1 MDHEN and CDR2 SYDVKM. The CDR3 sequence: CASSLGREANYGYTF. CDR3 nucleotide sequence: TGTGCCAGCAGTTTAGGGCGGGAAGCAAACTATGGCTACACCTTC.

V usage is TRBV28 and J usage is TRBJ2-6; D uncertain. V was trimmed by 3 bases and J by 0 bases, leaving 15 bases between them. The CDR3 spans 18 residues. CDR1 and CDR2 (germline): MDHEN, SYDVKM. CDR3 in amino acids: CASSLKAASFSGANVLTF. CDR3 nucleotides: TGTGCCAGCAGTTTGAAAGCAGCCAGCTTCTCTGGGGCCAACGTCCTGACTTTC.

The V gene is TRBV4-3, the J gene TRBJ1-2; tentative D call: TRBD1 (6 bases). V was shortened by 4 bases and J by 8 bases, with 20 bases between the two germline ends. This CDR3 is 15 amino acids long. Germline loops: CDR1 LGHNA, CDR2 YSLEER. The CDR3 loop is CASSLSRQDEMGYTF. CDR3 sequence (DNA): TGCGCCAGCAGCCTATCACGACAGGACGAGATGGGCTACACCTTC.

The V call is TRBV6-2 or TRBV6-3, the J call TRBJ2-7, with D maybe TRBD2 (5 bases). Trimming stripped 6 bases from V and 2 bases from J, with 14 bases between. From germline, CDR1 is MNHEY and CDR2 SVGEGT. The CDR3 length is 14 residues. The CDR3 here is CASSTADGTYEQYF. Here the CDR3 DNA reads TGTGCCAGCAGCACCGCGGACGGGACCTACGAGCAGTACTTC.

The rearrangement uses TRBV2 and TRBJ1-5, with 7 nucleotides matching TRBD1. Germline trimming cut 6 bases from V and 5 bases from J; bases unmatched to any gene: 7. The CDR3 spans 14 residues. The germline V gene has CDR1 SNHLY and CDR2 FYNNEI. The CDR3: CASSYRQGDQPQHF. In DNA form, the CDR3 reads TGTGCCAGCAGCTATCGACAGGGAGATCAGCCCCAGCATTTT.

The genes are TRBV5-1 and TRBJ1-2; perhaps TRBD1 as D (5 bases). CDR1 and CDR2 (germline): SGHRS, YFSETQ. V shed 0 bases and J shed 14 bases, with 17 bases lying between them. The CDR3 runs to 13 residues. The CDR3 DNA follows: TGCGCCAGCAGCTTGGTCTTAGGGGCCCCCGGGACCTTC. Translation gives CASSLVLGAPGTF.

This clone turned up a few times. The rearrangement joins TRBV25-1 to TRBJ1-2; D is unclear. Germline CDR1 and CDR2: MGHDK and SYGVNS. Deletions cut 11 bases from V and 2 bases from J, with 27 bases between. This CDR3 has 17 amino acids. The CDR3 reads CARPNAPRTQSNYGYTF. The CDR3 coding sequence is TGTGCCCGACCGAATGCTCCTCGGACGCAATCGAACTATGGCTACACCTTC.

The V call is TRBV6-2 or TRBV6-3, the J call TRBJ2-7; D is perhaps TRBD1 (6 bases). This CDR3 region has 17 residues. Trimming cost V 5 bases and J 3 bases, with 23 bases left between them. CDR1 and CDR2 (germline): MNHEY, SVGEGT. As DNA, the CDR3 is TGTGCCAGCAGTAAAGGGGAAATCGGGACATACAACTACGAGCAGTACTTC. Translating it yields CASSKGEIGTYNYEQYF.

In this sample, this clone turned up once. The chain uses TRBV7-3 and TRBJ2-1, with D perhaps matching TRBD1 or TRBD2 (5 bases each). V lost 1 base to trimming and J lost 4 bases, with 5 bases between them. The CDR3 is 13 residues long. Per germline, CDR1 SGHTA and CDR2 FQGTGA. CDR3 coding DNA: TGTGCCAGCAGCTTAAGGGGGTACAATGAGCAGTTCTTC. It codes for CASSLRGYNEQFF.

The table lists this clone with a count of one. The chain has TRBV15 and TRBJ1-5; 10 bases align to TRBD1. CDR1 is LNHNV and CDR2 is YYDKDF in the germline V gene (reference sequence). V was clipped by 2 bases and J by 0 bases; unmatched bases: 1. There are 16 residues in the CDR3. The CDR3 DNA reads as TGTGCCACCAGCAGAAGACAGGGGGCTAGCAATCAGCCCCAGCATTTT. Its protein product is CATSRRQGASNQPQHF.

The gene calls are TRBV7-3 and TRBJ1-1; 9 positions match TRBD1. Germline V CDR1 and CDR2: SGHTA, FQGTGA. Trimming cost V 5 bases and J 3 bases; bases outside gene matches: 16. CDR3 length: 18 residues. The CDR3 region has the DNA TGTGCCAGCAGCCCACTGAGAGGGACAGGGTGCATTCACACTGAAGCTTTCTTT. Amino acid sequence: CASSPLRGTGCIHTEAFF.

The V call is TRBV7-9, the J call TRBJ2-7, with a weak D call TRBD2 (7 bases). The CDR3 loop spans 13 amino acids. Trimming pared 4 bases from V and 6 bases from J, leaving 13 bases between. CDR1 and CDR2 from the germline V gene are SEHNR and FQNEAQ (reference sequence). CDR3 protein: CASSWEGVGEQYF. The CDR3 DNA sequence: TGTGCCAGCAGCTGGGAGGGGGTCGGCGAGCAGTACTTC.

This clone was found many times. The rearrangement uses TRBV19 and TRBJ1-2; D possibly corresponds to TRBD1 (5 bases). V lost 8 bases to trimming and J lost 0 bases, with 25 bases between them. The length of the CDR3 is 18 residues. Germline lookup yields CDR1 LNHDA and CDR2 SQIVND (reference sequence). CDR3 coding DNA: TGTGCCAGTTCTTCCGGCGGTCGTGGGGCTAGAGCTAACTATGGCTACACCTTC. Encoded protein: CASSSGGRGARANYGYTF.

Regarding this clone: Other DNA sequences in the same sample also yield this CDR3. The chain couples TRBV7-2 to TRBJ1-1; maybe TRBD1 (5 bases). This CDR3 is built from 13 residues. With 5 bases removed from V and 1 base from J, the gap between germline ends came to 8 bases. From germline, CDR1 is SGHTA and CDR2 FQGNSA. CDR3 sequence (DNA): TGTGCCAGCAGCCGAGGGACGAACACTGAAGCTTTCTTT. It specifies CASSRGTNTEAFF.

This chain joins TRBV28 and TRBJ2-5, with TRBD2 as a possible D gene (6 bases). The ends were cut back, 5 bases at V and 2 bases at J, with 12 bases in the middle. The CDR3 loop spans 14 amino acids. Germline loops: CDR1 MDHEN, CDR2 SYDVKM. CDR3 region: CASSTRDFQETQYF. Written as DNA, the CDR3 is TGTGCCAGCAGTACCAGGGACTTTCAAGAGACCCAGTACTTC.

V usage is TRBV5-1 and J usage is TRBJ1-1; TRBD1 agrees at 11 bases. V shed 4 bases, J shed 1 base, and the junction held 6 bases outside the gene matches. The CDR3 is made up of 16 amino acids. CDR1 SGHRS and CDR2 YFSETQ come from the germline V gene. CDR3 bases: TGCGCCAGCAGCCCAGGGACAGGGGGTAGGAACACTGAAGCTTTCTTT. This codes for CASSPGTGGRNTEAFF.

The chain has TRBV2 and TRBJ2-7; D is perhaps TRBD1 (5 bases). The CDR3 has 12 residues. The germline V gene encodes CDR1 SNHLY and CDR2 FYNNEI. Trimming cost V 7 bases and J 6 bases, with 13 bases left between them. The CDR3 region is CASTSGFGEQYF. CDR3 nucleotides: TGTGCCAGCACGTCAGGGTTTGGCGAGCAGTACTTC.

Here the CDR3 DNA reads TGTGCCACCAGTGCCGGAGAGACCCAGTACTTC. Translating gives CATSAGETQYF. The rearrangement joins TRBV24-1 to TRBJ2-5, with no clear D. With 5 bases removed from V and 4 bases from J, the gap between germline ends came to 4 bases. The CDR3 contains 11 residues. The germline CDR1 and CDR2 sequences are KGHDR and SFDVKD.

CDR3 protein: CASSLTFAGGLNEQFF. In DNA form, the CDR3 reads TGCGCCAGCAGCTTGACCTTTGCGGGGGGGTTGAATGAGCAGTTCTTC. The rearrangement uses TRBV5-1 and TRBJ2-1; TRBD2 matches at 9 bases. Germline-derived CDR1 and CDR2 are SGHRS and YFSETQ. V lost 1 base to trimming and J lost 7 bases; unmatched junction nucleotides: 9. The CDR3 extends over 16 amino acids. The full variable domain, rest sourced from reference TRBV5-1 and TRBJ2-1, is KAGVTQTPRYLIKTRGQQVTLSCSPISGHRSVSWYQQTPGQGLQFLFEYFSETQRNKGNFPGRFSGRQFSNSRSEMNVSTLELGDSALYLCASSLTFAGGLNEQFFGPGTRLTVL.

J is TRBJ2-7 and V is TRBV6-2 or TRBV6-3; 9 bases align to TRBD1. V gave up 0 bases and J gave up 4 bases; unmatched junction bases: 4. The CDR3 covers 15 residues. Germline V CDR1 and CDR2: MNHEY, SVGEGT. The CDR3 loop is CASSYSPGTGYEQYF. The DNA of the CDR3 is TGTGCCAGCAGTTACTCCCCCGGGACAGGGTACGAGCAGTACTTC.

The V gene is TRBV27, the J gene TRBJ1-2; 7 positions agree with TRBD1. With V trimmed by 3 bases and J by 5 bases, 9 bases remained unmatched. The germline V gene has CDR1 MNHEY and CDR2 SMNVEV (reference sequence). The CDR3 contains 15 residues. This CDR3 reads CASSFMVTGEYGYTF. The CDR3 nucleotides are TGTGCCAGCAGTTTCATGGTCACAGGGGAATATGGCTACACCTTC.

The rearrangement uses TRBV9 and TRBJ1-5; D is uncertain. The CDR3 runs 15 residues. The V end lost 0 bases, the J end lost 4 bases, and 11 bases lay between the germline ends. CDR1 is SGDLS, CDR2 YYNGEE, per germline. CDR3 sequence: CASSVAGSPNQPQHF. The CDR3 DNA follows: TGTGCCAGCAGCGTAGCCGGCAGCCCGAATCAGCCCCAGCATTTT.

This chain uses TRBV14 with TRBJ2-1; a weak D match, TRBD2 (6 bases). The germline gives CDR1 SGHDN, CDR2 FVKESK. V gave up 5 bases and J gave up 4 bases, with 15 bases separating them. The CDR3 totals 15 residues. In DNA form, the CDR3 reads TGTGCCAGCAGCTTACCGGGGGAACCATACAATGAGCAGTTCTTC. Translated: CASSLPGEPYNEQFF.

Only one count was recorded for this clone. This sequence joins TRBV4-1 and TRBJ1-2, with D uncertain. CDR1 and CDR2 from the germline V gene are MGHRA and YSYEKL. CDR3 length: 15 residues. V lost 1 base, J lost 6 bases, and 15 bases lay in between. The CDR3 protein is CASSQGLGKLDGYTF. The CDR3 nucleotides read TGCGCCAGCAGCCAAGGTCTTGGGAAATTGGATGGCTACACCTTC.

This clone has only one observation. The gene calls are TRBV27 and TRBJ2-1; 7 nucleotides align to TRBD2. Germline V gene sequence: CDR1 MNHEY, CDR2 SMNVEV (reference sequence). The junction had 7 bases not matched to a gene; V was cut back by 1 base and J by 4 bases. The CDR3 covers 16 residues. CDR3 region: CASSLLGGGLYNEQFF. The CDR3 nucleotides are TGTGCCAGCAGTTTATTAGGCGGGGGATTATACAATGAGCAGTTCTTC.